The entry below describes one T cell receptor beta chain. TCRdb recomputed calls from the RT-PCR reads with MiXCR, one row per CDR3 protein. The sample has 390,000 or so distinct CDR3 sequences, roughly 17% seen once; the top ten hold 7.2%. The sample is drawn from a study of patients and donors after allogeneic stem cell transplantation. V shed 6 bases and J 2 bases; nucleotides not matched to a gene: 2. The CDR3 loop spans 13 amino acids. CDR1 is MDHEN and CDR2 is SYDVKM in the germline V gene. The chain has TRBV28 and TRBJ1-2; 8 bases align to TRBD1. This TCR derives from a human donor who was either an allogeneic HSCT recipient or a stem cell or donor lymphocyte infusion donor (not recorded which). It is not recorded whose cells these are; they may come from a transplant donor. Sequencing was performed on blood, either unsorted or a sorted T cell fraction (not recorded which). The CDR3 region is CASRYRGNYGYTF. DNA of the CDR3: TGTGCCAGCAGGTACAGGGGGAACTATGGCTACACCTTC.